This T cell receptor beta chain was found in a study of blood T cell repertoires in COVID-19. Study-level background: The origin of the acute and convalescent COVID-19 samples was the United States, Italy and Spain.

Germline lookup yields CDR1 MNHEY and CDR2 SMNVEV (reference sequence). V was pared by 4 bases and J by 1 base, with 8 bases between. The CDR3 loop spans 13 amino acids. Authors' data handling: Reference gene primer amplification gave estimated nucleated cell counts. Data came from immunoSEQ multiplex PCR; TCRdb stores just in-frame clones and leaves some out. V and J calls and clone size are as listed in that table; D and trimming were resolved from the DNA. The table lists 55,000 to 70,000 clones, about 81% of them singletons. The TCR was taken from a man older than 75 with acute or convalescent COVID-19. Sequencing was done on a sample of peripheral blood. This rearrangement joins TRBV27 to TRBJ2-7, with a possible D match to TRBD1 (5 bases). CDR3 sequence reads: CASSSRQSYEQYF. The DNA of the CDR3 is TGTGCCAGCAGTTCCCGACAGTCCTACGAGCAGTACTTC.